The 22 T cell receptor beta chains below come from one sample, sequenced in a study of T cell repertoires in cytomegalovirus infection (dated by TCRdb to the late 2010s). What this sample's treatment or condition label stands for: in vitro stimulation with specific CMV peptide epitopes to enrich CMV-specific T cells. The antigens of these receptors remain unknown. The instrument given in TCRdb is Illumina HiSeq 1500. The public sequencing data were trimmed at Q25 with fastp and processed into clonotypes with MiXCR by TCRdb, which kept only in-frame beta chains. Entries are consolidated by CDR3 protein sequence, retaining the most common genes and DNA. Recorded for this sample are around 78,000 distinct CDR3 sequences; roughly 25% of them occurred a single time. 50% of the sample belongs to the ten largest clones. Sample: CD8+ T cells from cultured PBMCs, taken from culture after CMV antigen stimulation. The source of these receptors is a human donor in good health (CMV status not recorded). Some clones in this sample may be carry-over from other donors' samples.

This clonotype was observed a handful of times. The chain carries TRBV7-6 and TRBJ2-5, with 14 positions matching TRBD2. This CDR3 is 16 amino acids long. Germline-derived CDR1 and CDR2 are SGHVS and FNYEAQ. The trim removed 5 bases at V and 4 bases at J, leaving 6 bases unmatched. Written as DNA, the CDR3 is TGTGCCAGCAGCCCGCCGACTAGCGGGAGGGGAGAGACCCAGTACTTC. It encodes CASSPPTSGRGETQYF.

This clonotype was seen at least ten times. V gene TRBV5-1 combines with J gene TRBJ1-4; no firm D call. Trimming stripped 0 bases from V and 8 bases from J, with 17 bases between. Germline loops: CDR1 SGHRS, CDR2 YFSETQ. The CDR3 sequence is 16 residues long. Here the CDR3 reads CASSLEPSRYGEKLFF. In nucleotides, the CDR3 is TGCGCCAGCAGCTTGGAACCCAGCAGATATGGCGAAAAACTGTTTTTT.

This clonotype was seen more than once but under ten times. V usage is TRBV27 and J usage is TRBJ1-2, with D uncertain. V lost 5 bases to trimming and J lost 8 bases, with 24 bases between them. The germline CDR1 and CDR2 sequences are MNHEY and SMNVEV (reference sequence). The CDR3 spans 16 residues. In DNA form, the CDR3 reads TGTGCCAGCAGTCCCTACGGGAGGTCTAACTTATTGGGCTACACCTTC. It is translated as CASSPYGRSNLLGYTF.

Regarding this clonotype: This may come from a read error, since a much larger clone is one base off. This chain connects TRBV7-9 to TRBJ2-5; 10 bases match TRBD1. The CDR3 runs 16 residues. The J segment lost 5 bases and the V segment lost 1 base, leaving 7 bases of the junction unmatched. CDR1 SEHNR and CDR2 FQNEAQ come from the germline V gene (reference sequence). The CDR3 spells CASSLGDRGAWETQYF. The DNA of the CDR3 is TGTGCCAGCAGCTTAGGGGACAGGGGCGCGTGGGAGACCCAGTACTTC. Complete variable domain (other parts from reference TRBV7-9 and TRBJ2-5): DTGVSQNPRHKITKRGQNVTFRCDPISEHNRLYWYRQTLGQGPEFLTYFQNEAQLEKSRLLSDRFSAERPKGSFSTLEIQRTEQGDSAMYLCASSLGDRGAWETQYFGPGTRLLVL.

This clonotype has a count of ten or more. The chain combines TRBV4-3 with TRBJ1-6; D ambiguous. The CDR3 spans 16 residues. Germline V lookup: CDR1 LGHNA, CDR2 YSLEER. Trimming took off 0 bases at V and 3 bases at J, with 9 bases between the two ends. The CDR3 nucleotides read TGCGCCAGCAGCCAAGATGCAGTCGACTATAATTCACCCCTCCACTTT. Amino acid sequence: CASSQDAVDYNSPLHF.

At least ten counts were recorded for this clonotype. This sequence joins TRBV27 and TRBJ1-2, with D tentatively TRBD1 (5 bases). The ends were cut back, 2 bases at V and 4 bases at J, with 20 bases in the middle. This CDR3 is built from 17 residues. Germline V gives CDR1 MNHEY, CDR2 SMNVEV (reference sequence). CDR3 loop: CASSLTTPASTGYGYTF. DNA of the CDR3: TGTGCCAGCAGTTTAACAACACCCGCTAGTACAGGCTATGGCTACACCTTC.

CDR3 nucleotide sequence: TGTGCCAGTAGCGTCGGACAGTCCTACGAGCAGTACTTC. Its translation: CASSVGQSYEQYF. The rearrangement links TRBV19 to TRBJ2-7; D may be TRBD1 (6 bases). The CDR3 is made up of 13 amino acids. Germline lookup yields CDR1 LNHDA and CDR2 SQIVND (reference sequence). V was trimmed by 6 bases and J by 1 base, leaving 10 bases between them.

The chain links TRBV19 to TRBJ1-4, with D unresolved. The CDR3 has 14 residues. In germline, CDR1 is LNHDA, CDR2 SQIVND (reference sequence). V gave up 7 bases and J gave up 7 bases, with 16 bases separating them. The CDR3 sequence is CASTSGFGGEKLFF. CDR3 nucleotide sequence: TGTGCCAGTACCTCGGGATTCGGTGGTGAAAAACTGTTTTTT. The complete variable domain, with remaining parts taken from reference TRBV19 and TRBJ1-4, reads DGGITQSPKYLFRKEGQNVTLSCEQNLNHDAMYWYRQDPGQGLRLIYYSQIVNDFQKGDIAEGYSVSREKKESFPLTVTSAQKNPTAFYLCASTSGFGGEKLFFGSGTQLSVL.

CDR3 sequence reads: CASSPGGDEQFF. CDR3 bases: TGTGCCAGCAGCCCGGGGGGGGATGAGCAGTTCTTC. This chain links TRBV7-9 with TRBJ2-1; 8 bases fit TRBD2. This CDR3 region has 12 residues. In germline, CDR1 is SEHNR, CDR2 FQNEAQ (reference sequence). Germline trimming cut 5 bases from V and 8 bases from J; bases unmatched to any gene: 2.

This clonotype was detected once. The junction does not match germline at one end; this may be a read error. The V call is TRBV11-2, the J call TRBJ2-1; TRBD2 is a possible D gene (6 bases). Germline assignment: CDR1 SGHAT and CDR2 FQNNGV. The CDR3 length is 13 residues. The CDR3 is CASSRDSYNVQFF. In DNA form, the CDR3 reads TGTGCCAGCAGCCGGGACTCCTACAATGTGCAGTTCTTC.

The V and J genes are TRBV11-2 and TRBJ2-1, with no clear D. Per the germline V gene, CDR1 is SGHAT and CDR2 is FQNNGV. The CDR3 spans 14 residues. Trimming removed 5 bases from V and 0 bases from J, with 8 bases in between. The DNA for the CDR3 is TGTGCCAGCAGCCCCAGTTTCTCCTACAATGAGCAGTTCTTC. It specifies CASSPSFSYNEQFF. Using reference TRBV11-2 and TRBJ2-1 for the parts outside the CDR3, the full variable domain is EAGVAQSPRYKIIEKRQSVAFWCNPISGHATLYWYQQILGQGPKLLIQFQNNGVVDDSQLPKDRFSAERLKGVDSTLKIQPAKLEDSAVYLCASSPSFSYNEQFFGPGTRLTVL.

The chain combines TRBV5-5 with TRBJ1-5, with 7 positions matching TRBD1. This CDR3 has 14 amino acids. Germline values: CDR1 SGHKS, CDR2 YYEKEE (reference sequence). V trimming: 5 bases; J trimming: 3 bases; junction bases outside the gene matches: 5. CDR3 bases: TGTGCCAGCAGGTCCGGGACAGACAATCAGCCCCAGCATTTT. This translates into CASRSGTDNQPQHF.

There are many counts of this clonotype. The chain is built from TRBV4-3 and TRBJ2-5; tentatively, D is TRBD1 (5 bases). V was trimmed by 1 base and J by 4 bases, leaving 10 bases between them. Germline V gene lookup returns CDR1 LGHNA and CDR2 YSLEER. The CDR3 consists of 14 residues. The CDR3 loop reads CASSQARVGETQYF. CDR3 coding DNA: TGCGCCAGCAGCCAAGCCAGGGTAGGAGAGACCCAGTACTTC.

This clonotype was seen ten or more times. The J gene is TRBJ2-2, the V gene TRBV7-6; 12 bases agree with TRBD1. The V segment lost 0 bases and the J segment 4 bases; nucleotides outside the gene matches: 6. The CDR3 is 18 amino acids. Germline loops: CDR1 SGHVS, CDR2 FNYEAQ. This chain's CDR3 is CASSLAGGQGAGTGELFF. The CDR3 nucleotides read TGTGCCAGCAGCTTAGCGGGGGGACAGGGGGCCGGCACCGGGGAGCTGTTTTTT.

This clonotype showed up just a few times. V and J are TRBV6-2 or TRBV6-3 and TRBJ1-2; unclear D gene. Germline V lookup: CDR1 MNHEY, CDR2 SVGEGT. V lost 11 bases to trimming and J lost 4 bases, with 20 bases between them. There are 14 residues in the CDR3. The CDR3 DNA reads TGTGCCTCAAACCCCGGGCAAGAACTCTATGGCTACACCTTC. Its translation: CASNPGQELYGYTF.

This clonotype showed up many times. The V call is TRBV10-2, the J call TRBJ1-1, with TRBD1 matching over 7 bases. V was pared by 6 bases and J by 8 bases, with 9 bases of the junction left unmatched. The CDR3 loop spans 13 amino acids. From germline, CDR1 is WSHSY and CDR2 SAAADI. This CDR3 is CASRRDSSLEAFF. In DNA form, the CDR3 reads TGCGCCAGCAGGAGGGACAGTTCGCTAGAAGCTTTCTTT.

The CDR3 is CASSLDGDEAFF. The DNA for the CDR3 is TGTGCCAGCAGTTTAGATGGGGATGAAGCTTTCTTT. The V gene is TRBV12-3 or TRBV12-4, the J gene TRBJ1-1; no reliable D call. This CDR3 is 12 amino acids long. V was shortened by 1 base and J by 7 bases, with 7 bases between the two germline ends.

In this sample, this clonotype turned up a few times. V and J are TRBV19 and TRBJ2-5, with TRBD2 identical over 7 bases. J gave up 2 bases and V 7 bases, and 7 bases lay outside the gene matches. CDR3 length equals 14 residues. Germline V gives CDR1 LNHDA, CDR2 SQIVND (reference sequence). The CDR3 DNA reads as TGTGCCAGTAACCGGGACTATGGGCAAGAGACCCAGTACTTC. The encoded protein is CASNRDYGQETQYF.

This chain uses TRBV20-1 with TRBJ2-5, with 9 bases that match TRBD2. The CDR3 sequence is 13 residues long. The J segment lost 5 bases and the V segment lost 5 bases, leaving 6 bases of the junction unmatched. Germline V gives CDR1 DFQATT, CDR2 SNEGSKA (reference sequence). This CDR3 reads CSARGGARETQYF. The CDR3 DNA is TGCAGTGCTCGCGGGGGGGCCAGGGAGACCCAGTACTTC.

This clonotype came up once. This chain connects TRBV6-5 to TRBJ1-1; 10 bases are a match to TRBD1. Trimming cost V 5 bases and J 0 bases; bases outside gene matches: 6. Germline assignment: CDR1 MNHEY and CDR2 SVGAGI. CDR3 length equals 16 residues. This CDR3 reads CASSESGTGVNTEAFF. DNA for the CDR3: TGTGCCAGCAGTGAATCCGGGACAGGGGTGAACACTGAAGCTTTCTTT.

The rearrangement uses TRBV7-4 and TRBJ2-1; TRBD2 is a possible D gene (5 bases). Germline CDR1 reads SGHVT; CDR2 reads SQSDAQ. V lost 4 bases and J lost 7, with 17 bases in between. The CDR3 has 15 amino acids. The CDR3 nucleotides read TGTGCCAGCAGCTATCCCGAGACTAAAGATAATGAGCAGTTCTTC. Translation gives CASSYPETKDNEQFF.

This clonotype was seen only a few times. The chain uses TRBV3-1 and TRBJ2-1, with D maybe TRBD2 (5 bases). V dropped 1 base and J dropped 8 bases, with 18 bases sitting between them. The CDR3 consists of 16 residues. Germline loops: CDR1 LGHDT, CDR2 YNNKEL (reference sequence). The CDR3 DNA is TGTGCCAGCAGCCAAGTAACCTTAGGGAGTAGGGATGAGCAGTTCTTC. Its translation is CASSQVTLGSRDEQFF.